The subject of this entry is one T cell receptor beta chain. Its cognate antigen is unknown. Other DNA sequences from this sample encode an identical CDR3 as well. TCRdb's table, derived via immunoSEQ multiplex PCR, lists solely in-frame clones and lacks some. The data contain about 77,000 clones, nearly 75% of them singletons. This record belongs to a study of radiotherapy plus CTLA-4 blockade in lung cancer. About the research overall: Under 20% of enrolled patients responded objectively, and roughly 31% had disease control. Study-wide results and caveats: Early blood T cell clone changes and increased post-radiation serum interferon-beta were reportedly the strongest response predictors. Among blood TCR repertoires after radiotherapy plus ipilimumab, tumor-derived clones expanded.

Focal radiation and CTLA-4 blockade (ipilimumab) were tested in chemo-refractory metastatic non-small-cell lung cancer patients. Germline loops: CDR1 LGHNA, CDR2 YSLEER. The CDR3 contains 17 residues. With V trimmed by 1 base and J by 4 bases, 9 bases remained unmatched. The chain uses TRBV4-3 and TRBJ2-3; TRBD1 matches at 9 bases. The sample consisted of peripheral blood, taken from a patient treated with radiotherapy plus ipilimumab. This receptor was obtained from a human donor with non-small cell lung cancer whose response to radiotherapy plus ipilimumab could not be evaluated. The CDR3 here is CASSQGSGQGRADTQYF. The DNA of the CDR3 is TGCGCCAGCAGCCAAGGTTCGGGACAGGGAAGGGCAGATACGCAGTATTTT.